This T cell receptor (beta chain) is from a study of CXCR3-negative and CXCR3-positive naive CD8 T cells. Germline CDR1 and CDR2: SGHTA and FQGTGA. The CDR3 covers 16 residues. The TRB libraries of cDNA were built by UMI-labeled 5' RACE. TCRdb reprocessed the 5' RACE reads, with one entry per CDR3 protein and no DNA. Here the sample table reports around 92,000 distinct CDR3 sequences. Material for sequencing was naive CXCR3- CD8+ T cells from blood. The subset here: CD45RO-CCR7+CD27+CD95- naive CD8+ T cells lacking CXCR3 (TNR3-). The source is a human donor in good health. Some clones in this sample may be carry-over from other donors' samples. The chain employs TRBV7-3 and TRBJ1-6; absent DNA, TCRdb's TRBD1 call cannot be checked. This CDR3 reads CASSLISGQNNSPLHF. The full variable domain, with the rest looked up from reference TRBV7-3 and TRBJ1-6, is GAGVSQTPSNKVTEKGKYVELRCDPISGHTALYWYRQSLGQGPEFLIYFQGTGAADDSGLPNDRFFAVRPEGSVSTLKIQRTERGDSAVYLCASSLISGQNNSPLHFGNGTRLTVT.